This paragraph covers one T cell receptor (beta chain) sequence. This sample stems from a study of blood T cell repertoires in COVID-19. As for the study in general: Whether acute or convalescent, the COVID-19 samples came from the United States, Italy and Spain.

Here immunoSEQ multiplex PCR was the method, and the copy in TCRdb shows in-frame clones only, minus some. The table records about 280,000 clones, 80% to 90% of them present only once. CDR3 length: 13 amino acids. V dropped 6 bases and J dropped 4; count of bases not matched to a gene: 5. This TCR was recovered from a woman aged 25-40 years with acute COVID-19. The sequenced sample was PBMCs or T cells enriched from blood (not recorded which). This sequence joins TRBV12-3 or TRBV12-4 and TRBJ1-2, with 7 bases lining up with TRBD1. The CDR3 nucleotides are TGTGCCAGCAGCTCCGGGACAGCCTATGGCTACACCTTC. Amino acids: CASSSGTAYGYTF.